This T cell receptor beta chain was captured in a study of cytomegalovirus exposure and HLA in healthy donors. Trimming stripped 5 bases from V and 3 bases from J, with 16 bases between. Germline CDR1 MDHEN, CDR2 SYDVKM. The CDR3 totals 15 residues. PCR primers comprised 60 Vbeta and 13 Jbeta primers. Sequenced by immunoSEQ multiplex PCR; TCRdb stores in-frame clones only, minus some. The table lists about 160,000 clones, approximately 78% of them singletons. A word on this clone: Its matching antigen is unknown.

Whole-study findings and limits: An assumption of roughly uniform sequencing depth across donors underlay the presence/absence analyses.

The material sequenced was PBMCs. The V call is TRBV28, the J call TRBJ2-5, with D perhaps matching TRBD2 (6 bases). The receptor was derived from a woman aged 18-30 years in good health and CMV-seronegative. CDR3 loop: CASSIWGDGEETQYF. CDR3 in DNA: TGTGCCAGCAGTATCTGGGGGGACGGAGAAGAGACCCAGTACTTC. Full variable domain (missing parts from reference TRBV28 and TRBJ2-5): DVKVTQSSRYLVKRTGEKVFLECVQDMDHENMFWYRQDPGLGLRLIYFSYDVKMKEKGDIPEGYSVSREKKERFSLILESASTNQTSMYLCASSIWGDGEETQYFGPGTRLLVL.